This TCR beta chain derives from a study of tumor and adjacent non-tumor tissue in lung cancer. Across the whole study: Stage I to III disease affected 10 men and 5 women aged about 31 to 85. Each sample yielded a few million productive TCRbeta reads on average. Overall study findings and caveats: TCR diversity was significantly greater in tumor than normal lung tissue.

A modified ARM-PCR protocol with three rounds of nested PCR amplified TCRbeta. MiXCR, run by TCRdb on the multiplex PCR reads, gives a single entry per CDR3 protein. This repertoire shows 60,000 to 80,000 distinct CDR3 sequences, about two thirds found once; its top ten account for 28%. The template was RNA from unsorted bulk tissue. The normal lung tissue was taken more than 3 cm from the tumor edge. This CDR3 spans 14 amino acids. Germline values: CDR1 MNHEY, CDR2 SVGAGI. With regard to this clonotype: Its antigen is as yet unknown. It may be a read error: a sequence one base away is much more abundant.

Sequenced: distant non-tumor lung tissue. The chain joins TRBV6-5 to TRBJ2-1; the match to TRBD2 covers 7 bases. The TCR was taken from a woman aged 50 to 60 with non-small cell lung cancer. CDR3 nucleotide sequence: TGTGCCAGCAGTCCAGCGGGATGGGGCAATAAGCAGTTCTTC. Protein sequence: CASSPAGWGNKQFF.